The entry that follows covers one TCR beta chain sequence. The antigen is not known. The record originates from a study of Ad26.COV2.S vaccination and SARS-CoV-2 variants. Looking at the study overall: Intramuscularly, Ad26.COV2.S was given either once or twice, 56 days apart.

The method was immunoSEQ multiplex PCR; TCRdb's version includes in-frame clones alone and lacks a portion of them. The sample lists 300,000 to 350,000 clones, 86% occurring once. Study observations and caveats: Vaccinated and placebo-treated recipients had similar non-spike TCR breadth.

The treatment: over 15 received Ad26.COV2.S at low or high dose, single or two shots; about 5 received placebo; per-sample allocation not given. The samples were gathered on day 63 after the first injection of vaccine or placebo. It was an adult aged 18-55 years in Boston who was the donor. This clonotype originated in a person between 18 and 65 years old who received the Ad26.COV2.S COVID-19 vaccine or a placebo. Sample: peripheral blood, taken in a trial of Ad26.COV2.S vaccine versus placebo.

The CDR3 region is CASSQDRRGSTDTQYF. The CDR3 coding sequence is TGTGCCAGCAGCCAAGATCGGAGGGGGAGCACAGATACGCAGTATTTT. The V gene is TRBV3-1 (or the pseudogene TRBV3-2), the J gene TRBJ2-3, with D perhaps TRBD1 or TRBD2 (6 bases each). V was shortened by 0 bases and J by 0 bases, with 10 bases between the two germline ends. The germline CDR1 and CDR2 sequences are LGHDT and YNNKEL (reference sequence). The CDR3 is made up of 16 amino acids.